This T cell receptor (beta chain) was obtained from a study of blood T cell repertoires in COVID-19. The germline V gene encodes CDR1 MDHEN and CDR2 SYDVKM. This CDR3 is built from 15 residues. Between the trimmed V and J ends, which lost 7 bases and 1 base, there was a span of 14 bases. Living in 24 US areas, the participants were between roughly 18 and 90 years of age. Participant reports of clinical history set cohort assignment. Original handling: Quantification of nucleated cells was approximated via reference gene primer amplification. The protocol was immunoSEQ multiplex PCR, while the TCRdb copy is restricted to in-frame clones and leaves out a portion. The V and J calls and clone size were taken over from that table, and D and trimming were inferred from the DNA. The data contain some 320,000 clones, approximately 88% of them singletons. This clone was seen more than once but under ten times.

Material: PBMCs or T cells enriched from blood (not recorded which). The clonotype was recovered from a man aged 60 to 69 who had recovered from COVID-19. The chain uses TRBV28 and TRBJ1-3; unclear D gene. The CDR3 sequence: CASNQPRGSGNTIYF. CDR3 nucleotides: TGTGCCAGCAACCAACCACGGGGTTCTGGAAACACCATATATTTT.